These 20 T cell receptor beta chains originate from one sample sequenced in a study of T cells in Graves' hyperthyroidism and ophthalmopathy. RNA transcripts yielded amplified TCR beta CDR3 regions. The HTBI primer set served for first-round RT-PCR of the TCR CDR3. TCRdb re-analysed the multiplex PCR reads in MiXCR, keeping a single row per CDR3 protein. The sample contains 480,000 or so distinct CDR3 sequences, 13% to 15% of which appear only once. Sample: blood. The source of these receptors is a woman younger than 35 with Graves' hyperthyroidism.

At least ten counts were recorded for this clonotype. The V call is TRBV7-2, the J call TRBJ2-2; weak D call: TRBD2 (5 bases). This CDR3 is built from 13 residues. From germline, CDR1 is SGHTA and CDR2 FQGNSA. In nucleotides, the CDR3 is TGTGCAGAGGGCCGGATCAACACCGGGGAGCTGTTTTTT. Translated: CAEGRINTGELFF.

This clonotype was counted many times. This rearrangement joins TRBV29-1 to TRBJ2-5; 7 bases agree with TRBD2. V was pared by 0 bases and J by 5 bases, with 3 bases of the junction left unmatched. Germline lookup yields CDR1 SQVTM and CDR2 ANQGSEA. The CDR3 covers 13 residues. The CDR3 DNA reads TGCAGCGTTGAAGAGTGGACTAGGGAGACCCAGTACTTC. This sequence encodes CSVEEWTRETQYF.

This clonotype was detected only a few times. The chain is built from TRBV7-3 and TRBJ2-1; D remains ambiguous. The CDR3 contains 12 residues. Trimming removed 4 bases at V and 9 bases at J, with 10 bases between. From germline, CDR1 is SGHTA and CDR2 FQGTGA. The CDR3 DNA sequence: TGTGCCAGCAGCTCATTCTCCGGTGAGCAGTTCTTC. Translation gives CASSSFSGEQFF.

This clonotype appeared a single time. The gene calls are TRBV20-1 and TRBJ2-7; TRBD1 might be the D (6 bases). V lost 2 bases to trimming and J lost 5 bases, with 10 bases between them. The germline V gene has CDR1 DFQATT and CDR2 SNEGSKA (reference sequence). The CDR3 has 12 amino acids. The CDR3 nucleotides are TGCAGTGCTAGAAAACAGGGCGACGAGCAGTACTTC. Its protein product is CSARKQGDEQYF.

In this sample, this clonotype turned up a few times. The chain has TRBV6-1 and TRBJ2-3; D gene uncertain. The CDR3 spans 11 residues. Trimming removed 4 bases at V and 5 bases at J, with 4 bases between. Germline lookup yields CDR1 MNHNS and CDR2 SASEGT. CDR3 in amino acids: CASSVQDTQYF. DNA for the CDR3: TGTGCCAGCAGTGTTCAAGATACGCAGTATTTT.

This clonotype has a handful of counts. This chain's CDR3 is CASSSPGGAYNEQFF. Here the CDR3 DNA reads TGTGCCAGCAGTTCCCCCGGCGGGGCCTACAATGAGCAGTTCTTC. The rearrangement links TRBV27 to TRBJ2-1, with D perhaps matching TRBD2 (6 bases). The ends were cut back, 4 bases at V and 2 bases at J, with 12 bases in the middle. The CDR3 spans 15 residues. The germline gives CDR1 MNHEY, CDR2 SMNVEV (reference sequence).

As for this clonotype: A much larger clone sits a single nucleotide away, making a read error possible. The chain combines TRBV3-1 with TRBJ1-5; maybe TRBD1 (5 bases). The CDR3 has 15 amino acids. Germline assignment: CDR1 LGHDT and CDR2 YNNKEL (reference sequence). This CDR3 reads CARSRGQLGGQPQHF. CDR3 bases: TGTGCCAGGAGCCGAGGACAACTGGGGGGTCAGCCCCAGCATTTT.

The genes are TRBV2 and TRBJ2-3, with a tentative D call TRBD1 (5 bases). Germline values: CDR1 SNHLY, CDR2 FYNNEI. V was pared by 6 bases and J by 6 bases, with 19 bases between. This CDR3 is built from 15 residues. This chain's CDR3 is CASSPRRAKGDTQYF. The CDR3 coding sequence is TGTGCCAGCAGCCCCCGAAGAGCGAAGGGGGATACGCAGTATTTT. The entire variable domain, with the rest obtained from reference TRBV2 and TRBJ2-3, is as follows: EPEVTQTPSHQVTQMGQEVILRCVPISNHLYFYWYRQILGQKVEFLVSFYNNEISEKSEIFDDQFSVERPDGSNFTLKIRSTKLEDSAMYFCASSPRRAKGDTQYFGPGTRLTVL.

The chain recombines TRBV5-1 with TRBJ2-1, with 7 nucleotides matching TRBD2. CDR3 size: 15 residues. Germline V gene data show CDR1 as SGHRS and CDR2 as YFSETQ. The J segment lost 2 bases and the V segment lost 1 base, leaving 3 bases of the junction unmatched. CDR3: CASSLWAGAYNEQFF. CDR3 nucleotides: TGCGCCAGCAGCTTGTGGGCGGGAGCCTACAATGAGCAGTTCTTC. The variable domain in full, with the rest retrieved from reference TRBV5-1 and TRBJ2-1, is KAGVTQTPRYLIKTRGQQVTLSCSPISGHRSVSWYQQTPGQGLQFLFEYFSETQRNKGNFPGRFSGRQFSNSRSEMNVSTLELGDSALYLCASSLWAGAYNEQFFGPGTRLTVL.

This clonotype was seen a few times. The chain links TRBV3-1 to TRBJ2-6, with D maybe TRBD2 (5 bases). The CDR3 spans 13 residues. Trimming removed 6 bases at V and 6 bases at J, with 9 bases between. Germline CDR1 and CDR2: LGHDT and YNNKEL (reference sequence). In DNA form, the CDR3 reads TGTGCCAGCAGTTTCGGGATGGCCAACGTCCTGACTTTC. This translates into CASSFGMANVLTF. Filled out from reference TRBV3-1 and TRBJ2-6, the complete variable domain reads DTAVSQTPKYLVTQMGNDKSIKCEQNLGHDTMYWYKQDSKKFLKIMFSYNNKELIINETVPNRFSPKSPDKAHLNLHINSLELGDSAVYFCASSFGMANVLTFGAGSRLTVL.

This clonotype has ten or more counts. The chain has TRBV3-1 and TRBJ1-1; D unresolved. Trimming stripped 2 bases from V and 1 base from J, with 5 bases between. Germline lookup yields CDR1 LGHDT and CDR2 YNNKEL (reference sequence). CDR3 length equals 13 residues. CDR3 nucleotide sequence: TGTGCCAGCAGCCAATCCGAGAACACTGAAGCTTTCTTT. This codes for CASSQSENTEAFF.

This clonotype was counted between two and nine times. The V call is TRBV6-8, the J call TRBJ1-2; 8 nucleotides match TRBD1. The CDR3 is made up of 15 amino acids. Per the germline V gene, CDR1 is MNHGY and CDR2 is SAAAGT. After removal of 2 bases from V and 4 bases from J, the junction contained 6 bases not matched to a gene. Here the CDR3 DNA reads TGTGCCAGCAGTTACAAGGACAGGGACTCCTATGGCTACACCTTC. Its translation is CASSYKDRDSYGYTF.

This clonotype occurred many times. This chain links TRBV20-1 with TRBJ2-3; 8 nucleotides align to TRBD2. CDR3 length: 15 residues. With V trimmed by 6 bases and J by 4 bases, 12 bases remained unmatched. Germline CDR1 is DFQATT and CDR2 is SNEGSKA (reference sequence). The DNA for the CDR3 is TGCAGTGCCCTGCCCAGGACTAGCTCGGCAGATACGCAGTATTTT. Its translation: CSALPRTSSADTQYF.

The V call is TRBV18, the J call TRBJ2-3; 8 bases line up with TRBD2. The CDR3 loop spans 15 amino acids. V shed 5 bases and J 0 bases; nucleotides not matched to a gene: 4. In germline, CDR1 is KGHSH, CDR2 LQKENI. The CDR3 is CASSIAGTSTDTQYF. CDR3 DNA: TGTGCCAGCTCAATAGCGGGGACTAGCACAGATACGCAGTATTTT.

This clonotype showed up many times. The genes are TRBV2 and TRBJ2-3; 10 bases fit TRBD1. V shed 3 bases and J 6 bases; nucleotides not matched to a gene: 3. CDR3 length: 14 amino acids. Germline V gives CDR1 SNHLY, CDR2 FYNNEI. CDR3 sequence: CASSEDRGFDTQYF. The CDR3 nucleotides read TGTGCCAGCAGTGAGGACAGGGGGTTTGATACGCAGTATTTT.

The table lists this clonotype with many counts. The chain recombines TRBV2 with TRBJ2-3; D is undetermined. Germline V CDR1 and CDR2: SNHLY, FYNNEI. The CDR3 runs to 15 residues. The ends were cut back, 6 bases at V and 2 bases at J, with 15 bases in the middle. As DNA, the CDR3 is TGTGCCAGCAGCCCCCTGGGCTCCTACACAGATACGCAGTATTTT. It encodes CASSPLGSYTDTQYF.

In its sample, this clonotype was seen many times. The chain carries TRBV7-8 and TRBJ1-5; no clear D gene. CDR1 and CDR2 (germline): SGHVS, FQNEAQ. Deletions cut 2 bases from V and 2 bases from J, with 10 bases between. CDR3 length equals 15 residues. The DNA for the CDR3 is TGTGCCAGCAGCTTAAGCCCTTCTGGCAATCAGCCCCAGCATTTT. Protein product: CASSLSPSGNQPQHF.

This clonotype was recorded at least ten times. The chain links TRBV7-9 to TRBJ2-3; 9 bases fit TRBD1. V gave up 4 bases and J gave up 2 bases; unmatched junction bases: 4. Germline V gene lookup returns CDR1 SEHNR and CDR2 FQNEAQ (reference sequence). The CDR3 is made up of 15 amino acids. CDR3 coding DNA: TGTGCCAGCAGCTCCTGGACAGGGGACACAGATACGCAGTATTTT. Its translation is CASSSWTGDTDTQYF.

Many counts were recorded for this clonotype. The rearrangement uses TRBV12-3 or TRBV12-4 and TRBJ1-2; D remains unclear. V lost 0 bases, J lost 3 bases, and 14 bases lay in between. The CDR3 loop spans 16 amino acids. As DNA, the CDR3 is TGTGCCAGCAGTTTAGCGGTAACAGCGGGAGACTATGGCTACACCTTC. Translation gives CASSLAVTAGDYGYTF.

This clonotype was detected many times. Germline is not matched at one junction end, which may reflect a read error. The chain is built from TRBV5-1 and TRBJ2-7; 10 bases line up with TRBD2. The CDR3 is 15 amino acids. The germline gives CDR1 SGHRS, CDR2 YFSETQ. CDR3 nucleotides: TGTGCCAGCAGCTTAGGTCCTAGCGGGAGCTACGAGCAGTACTTC. Protein product: CASSLGPSGSYEQYF.